This T cell receptor (beta chain) was recorded in a study of technical replicates of blood from a few donors. This table comes from immunoSEQ multiplex PCR, and its TCRdb copy is limited to in-frame clones, with some not included. The sample lists 75,000 to 100,000 clones; 95% were seen once. The clonotype was recovered from a human donor in good health. The sample comprised T cells isolated from PBMCs.

The CDR3 loop reads CASSLSHPRAGDTGELFF. Here the CDR3 DNA reads TGTGCCAGCAGCTTATCGCATCCTCGGGCAGGGGACACCGGGGAGCTGTTTTTT. The chain links TRBV7-9 to TRBJ2-2, with a possible D match to TRBD1 (6 bases). V lost 2 bases and J lost 3, with 19 bases in between. CDR3 length equals 18 residues. CDR1 SEHNR and CDR2 FQNEAQ come from the germline V gene (reference sequence).